The 29 T cell receptor beta chains below all came from one sample that was sequenced in a study of shared clonotypes between healthy human individuals. TCRdb's table, derived via immunoSEQ multiplex PCR, lists solely in-frame clones and lacks some. The data contain 950,000 to 1,100,000 clones, about four fifths of them singletons. The source material was memory CD4+ T cells from PBMCs. Subset reported: CD45RA-negative fraction. Every receptor here comes from a young man in good health. Some clones in this sample may be carry-over from other donors' samples.

V gene TRBV10-3 combines with J gene TRBJ2-5; no definite D call. This CDR3 contains 15 residues. CDR1 ENHRY and CDR2 SYGVKD come from the germline V gene. Trimming took off 0 bases at V and 5 bases at J, with 13 bases between the two ends. The CDR3 spells CAISESTGLGETQYF. Here the CDR3 DNA reads TGTGCCATCAGTGAGTCAACTGGGTTGGGGGAGACCCAGTACTTC.

This chain links TRBV28 with TRBJ2-2; D unclear. This CDR3 contains 13 residues. V was cut by 8 bases and J by 2 bases, with 9 bases left in between. CDR1 is MDHEN and CDR2 is SYDVKM in the germline V gene. CDR3 DNA sequence: TGTGCCAGCCTTGGGTCTAACACCGGGGAGCTGTTTTTT. It specifies CASLGSNTGELFF.

The chain couples TRBV11-3 to TRBJ2-1; 10 bases are a match to TRBD2. Germline-derived CDR1 and CDR2 are SGHNT and YENEEA. The CDR3 is 17 residues long. The V segment lost 5 bases and the J segment 5 bases; nucleotides outside the gene matches: 12. CDR3 sequence reads: CASSLAQTSGRNNEQFF. In nucleotides, the CDR3 is TGTGCCAGCAGCCTCGCTCAGACTAGCGGGCGGAACAATGAGCAGTTCTTC.

The chain joins TRBV7-2 to TRBJ2-3, with 8 bases aligning to TRBD2. The ends lost 2 bases at V and 5 bases at J; junction bases unmatched: 6. The CDR3 has 15 residues. Germline CDR1 is SGHTA and CDR2 is FQGNSA. This CDR3 is CASSLSGGRRDTQYF. In nucleotides, the CDR3 is TGTGCCAGCAGCTTATCGGGAGGGCGGAGAGATACGCAGTATTTT.

The table lists this clone with a few counts. CDR3 protein: CASSLVVGIGEKLFF. In DNA, the CDR3 is TGTGCCAGCAGCTTAGTAGTAGGGATCGGTGAAAAACTGTTTTTT. The chain joins TRBV7-8 to TRBJ1-4; no reliable D call. The CDR3 is 15 residues long. V gave up 1 base and J gave up 7 bases, with 13 bases separating them. Per germline, CDR1 SGHVS and CDR2 FQNEAQ.

The chain combines TRBV14 with TRBJ1-4, with TRBD1 identical over 8 bases. The V gene's germline CDR1 is SGHDN and CDR2 FVKESK. Trimming removed 4 bases from V and 10 bases from J; junction bases left unmatched: 5. CDR3 size: 13 residues. The CDR3 sequence is CASSLPGTGKLFF. The CDR3 DNA is TGTGCCAGCAGCCTACCTGGGACAGGAAAACTGTTTTTT. Complete variable domain (other parts from reference TRBV14 and TRBJ1-4): EAGVTQFPSHSVIEKGQTVTLRCDPISGHDNLYWYRRVMGKEIKFLLHFVKESKQDESGMPNNRFLAERTGGTYSTLKVQPAELEDSGVYFCASSLPGTGKLFFGSGTQLSVL.

This chain uses TRBV6-1 with TRBJ1-3; the D gene is possibly TRBD1 (5 bases). The CDR3 has 15 amino acids. Deletions cut 2 bases from V and 5 bases from J, with 13 bases between. Per germline, CDR1 MNHNS and CDR2 SASEGT. This chain's CDR3 is CASSEWERGRNTIYF. CDR3 in DNA: TGTGCCAGCAGTGAATGGGAGAGGGGCCGAAACACCATATATTTT.

This clone was detected only a few times. J is TRBJ2-7 and V is TRBV18; D is unresolved. The CDR3 consists of 18 residues. With 6 bases removed from V and 4 bases from J, the gap between germline ends came to 28 bases. Germline-derived CDR1 and CDR2 are KGHSH and LQKENI. The CDR3 is CASSPRPRLGKEGYEQYF. The CDR3 DNA reads TGTGCCAGCTCGCCAAGACCCCGGCTGGGAAAGGAAGGGTACGAGCAGTACTTC. The variable domain in full, with the rest retrieved from reference TRBV18 and TRBJ2-7, is NAGVMQNPRHLVRRRGQEARLRCSPMKGHSHVYWYRQLPEEGLKFMVYLQKENIIDESGMPKERFSAEFPKEGPSILRIQQVVRGDSAAYFCASSPRPRLGKEGYEQYFGPGTRLTVT.

The chain employs TRBV7-9 and TRBJ2-1; D is perhaps TRBD2 (6 bases). CDR1 and CDR2 (germline): SEHNR, FQNEAQ (reference sequence). This CDR3 spans 13 amino acids. V lost 6 bases and J lost 4, with 10 bases in between. Here the CDR3 reads CASRPSEYNEQFF. CDR3 in DNA: TGTGCCAGCAGACCTAGCGAGTACAATGAGCAGTTCTTC. Complete variable domain (other parts from reference TRBV7-9 and TRBJ2-1): DTGVSQNPRHKITKRGQNVTFRCDPISEHNRLYWYRQTLGQGPEFLTYFQNEAQLEKSRLLSDRFSAERPKGSFSTLEIQRTEQGDSAMYLCASRPSEYNEQFFGPGTRLTVL.

This clone was found once. This chain joins TRBV21-1 and TRBJ2-7. TRBV21-1 counts as a pseudogene. The CDR3 has 11 amino acids. CDR3: CASSKGYEQYF. CDR3 DNA sequence: TGTGCCAGCAGCAAAGGCTACGAGCAGTACTTC.

This sequence joins TRBV15 and TRBJ1-5; 10 bases agree with TRBD1. V lost 1 base and J lost 1; bases outside the gene matches: 4. The V gene's germline CDR1 is LNHNV and CDR2 YYDKDF (reference sequence). This CDR3 is 17 amino acids long. DNA for the CDR3: TGTGCCACCAGCAGAGCGGGACAGGGGACCAGCAATCAGCCCCAGCATTTT. Its protein product is CATSRAGQGTSNQPQHF. The full variable domain, its missing parts supplied by reference TRBV15 and TRBJ1-5, is DAMVIQNPRYQVTQFGKPVTLSCSQTLNHNVMYWYQQKSSQAPKLLFHYYDKDFNNEADTPDNFQSRRPNTSFCFLDIRSPGLGDTAMYLCATSRAGQGTSNQPQHFGDGTRLSIL.

The chain carries TRBV4-1 and TRBJ1-2; no clear D gene. This CDR3 is 15 amino acids long. V was cut by 1 base and J by 1 base, with 10 bases left in between. From germline, CDR1 is MGHRA and CDR2 YSYEKL. The CDR3 DNA sequence: TGCGCCAGCAGCCAAGGTGGCCAAGTTAACTATGGCTACACCTTC. This sequence encodes CASSQGGQVNYGYTF.

J is TRBJ2-7 and V is TRBV11-2; D ambiguous. Germline V lookup: CDR1 SGHAT, CDR2 FQNNGV. The CDR3 is made up of 15 amino acids. Deletions cut 2 bases from V and 0 bases from J, with 11 bases between. The CDR3 nucleotides read TGTGCCAGCAGCTTATACACTTTCGGCTCCTACGAGCAGTACTTC. This translates into CASSLYTFGSYEQYF.

The CDR3 protein is CASSHLGTNYGYTF. Written as DNA, the CDR3 is TGTGCCAGCAGCCATCTAGGGACGAACTATGGCTACACCTTC. The chain is built from TRBV14 and TRBJ1-2; D is perhaps TRBD1 (5 bases). This CDR3 is 14 amino acids long. Germline V gene lookup returns CDR1 SGHDN and CDR2 FVKESK. Trimming removed 3 bases from V and 2 bases from J, with 10 bases in between.

The chain is built from TRBV5-1 and TRBJ1-2; 8 nucleotides match TRBD1. The CDR3 contains 17 residues. Germline V lookup: CDR1 SGHRS, CDR2 YFSETQ. J gave up 2 bases and V 0 bases, and 9 bases lay outside the gene matches. The CDR3 DNA follows: TGCGCCAGCAGCTTGGGGGACAGGCAGCCGTTAAACTATGGCTACACCTTC. Protein: CASSLGDRQPLNYGYTF.

This clone was recorded many times. The chain is built from TRBV4-2 and TRBJ2-7, with 9 bases lining up with TRBD2. J gave up 6 bases and V 0 bases, and 6 bases lay outside the gene matches. CDR3 length: 15 amino acids. In germline, CDR1 is LGHNA, CDR2 YNFKEQ. The CDR3 DNA is TGTGCCAGCAGCCAAGAATTGGAGACTAGCGGCGAGCAGTACTTC. It is translated as CASSQELETSGEQYF.

Here the CDR3 reads CATSLNWETQYF. The CDR3 DNA is TGTGCCACCAGCCTAAACTGGGAGACCCAGTACTTC. The rearrangement uses TRBV15 and TRBJ2-5; no clear D. The length of the CDR3 is 12 residues. V gave up 5 bases and J gave up 5 bases, with 9 bases separating them. Looked up from germline, CDR1 is LNHNV and CDR2 is YYDKDF (reference sequence).

The V and J genes are TRBV7-2 and TRBJ1-1; D unclear. The CDR3 consists of 12 residues. V was trimmed by 5 bases and J by 11 bases, leaving 15 bases between them. CDR1 is SGHTA, CDR2 FQGNSA, per germline. The CDR3 bases are TGTGCCAGCAGCCTTGGGGTCGTGCGGGCTTTCTTT. Translating it yields CASSLGVVRAFF. Full variable domain (outside the CDR3, taken from reference TRBV7-2 and TRBJ1-1): GAGVSQSPSNKVTEKGKDVELRCDPISGHTALYWYRQSLGQGLEFLIYFQGNSAPDKSGLPSDRFSAERTGGSVSTLTIQRTQQEDSAVYLCASSLGVVRAFFGQGTRLTVV.

The chain joins TRBV5-1 to TRBJ2-1, with D perhaps TRBD1 (5 bases). The CDR3 spans 16 residues. Trimming cost V 2 bases and J 4 bases, with 16 bases left between them. Germline V lookup: CDR1 SGHRS, CDR2 YFSETQ. The CDR3 DNA reads TGCGCCAGCAGCTTACAGGTCGGAGTAGGGTACAATGAGCAGTTCTTC. Protein: CASSLQVGVGYNEQFF.

The J gene is TRBJ2-2, the V gene TRBV10-3, with TRBD2 identical over 9 bases. V lost 2 bases, J lost 6 bases, and 4 bases stayed unmatched. CDR1 and CDR2 from the germline V gene are ENHRY and SYGVKD. The CDR3 totals 15 residues. The CDR3, as DNA: TGTGCCATCAGTGAGGGACTAGCGAGGGCCGGGGAGCTGTTTTTT. Amino acids: CAISEGLARAGELFF.

This clone was observed a handful of times. V is TRBV18 and J is TRBJ1-5; 10 bases match TRBD1. J gave up 2 bases and V 5 bases, and 12 bases lay outside the gene matches. Germline V lookup: CDR1 KGHSH, CDR2 LQKENI. This CDR3 has 18 amino acids. CDR3 nucleotides: TGTGCCAGCTCAACCCTGGGACAGGGGCCTACGGGCAATCAGCCCCAGCATTTT. Translating gives CASSTLGQGPTGNQPQHF.

A few counts support this clone. The gene calls are TRBV25-1 and TRBJ2-1, with 11 positions matching TRBD2. The J segment lost 4 bases and the V segment lost 3 bases, leaving 11 bases of the junction unmatched. From germline, CDR1 is MGHDK and CDR2 SYGVNS. This CDR3 region has 18 residues. The CDR3 nucleotides are TGTGCCAGCAGTGATGCTACTAGCGGGAGAGGGGGGTACAATGAGCAGTTCTTC. As protein: CASSDATSGRGGYNEQFF.

V usage is TRBV28 and J usage is TRBJ2-7; D could derive from TRBD1 or TRBD2 (5 bases each). This CDR3 contains 15 residues. V gave up 3 bases and J gave up 0 bases, with 12 bases separating them. From germline, CDR1 is MDHEN and CDR2 SYDVKM. The CDR3 loop reads CASSLRGLSSYEQYF. In DNA, the CDR3 is TGTGCCAGCAGTTTGAGGGGCCTTAGCTCCTACGAGCAGTACTTC.

The CDR3 is CASSPQGSGNTIYF. The CDR3 DNA reads as TGTGCCAGCAGCCCCCAGGGCTCTGGAAACACCATATATTTT. V gene TRBV5-4 combines with J gene TRBJ1-3, with D maybe TRBD1 (5 bases). V lost 4 bases and J lost 0, with 8 bases in between. The CDR3 totals 14 residues. Germline CDR1 SGHNT, CDR2 YYREEE (reference sequence). The full variable domain, completed using reference TRBV5-4 and TRBJ1-3, is ETGVTQSPTHLIKTRGQQVTLRCSSQSGHNTVSWYQQALGQGPQFIFQYYREEENGRGNFPPRFSGLQFPNYSSELNVNALELDDSALYLCASSPQGSGNTIYFGEGSWLTVV.

V usage is TRBV13 and J usage is TRBJ2-7; 9 bases fit TRBD1. Germline V gene sequence: CDR1 PRHDT, CDR2 FYEKMQ (reference sequence). The V and J ends lost 5 bases and 2 bases, in that order; junction bases with no gene match: 4. There are 14 residues in the CDR3. CDR3 DNA sequence: TGTGCCAGCAGCCCCCGGACAGGGGCCTACGAGCAGTACTTC. Residues: CASSPRTGAYEQYF. The whole variable domain, filled in from reference TRBV13 and TRBJ2-7, reads AAGVIQSPRHLIKEKRETATLKCYPIPRHDTVYWYQQGPGQDPQFLISFYEKMQSDKGSIPDRFSAQQFSDYHSELNMSSLELGDSALYFCASSPRTGAYEQYFGPGTRLTVT.

V is TRBV7-4 and J is TRBJ1-2, with TRBD1 identical over 9 bases. The CDR3 is made up of 15 amino acids. Germline V gives CDR1 SGHVT, CDR2 SQSDAQ. V shed 4 bases, J shed 4 bases, and the junction held 7 bases outside the gene matches. CDR3 loop: CASSWRGQGGYGYTF. The CDR3 DNA follows: TGTGCCAGCAGCTGGCGGGGACAGGGTGGCTATGGCTACACCTTC.

The chain couples TRBV7-2 to TRBJ2-7; 8 bases map to TRBD2. Germline V gene sequence: CDR1 SGHTA, CDR2 FQGNSA. The CDR3 consists of 13 residues. The V gene end was trimmed by 7 bases and the J gene end by 3 bases; junction bases not matched to a gene: 5. In DNA, the CDR3 is TGTGCCAGCACTCCCCGGGGGGGCTACGAGCAGTACTTC. Protein product: CASTPRGGYEQYF.

Details on this clone: This could be a read error, since a much larger clone is one nucleotide away. This rearrangement joins TRBV5-1 to TRBJ1-1, with 7 bases that match TRBD1. The CDR3 has 14 amino acids. Germline V gives CDR1 SGHRS, CDR2 YFSETQ. V lost 4 bases, J lost 1 base, and 4 bases stayed unmatched. CDR3 protein: CASSQQGRNTEAFF. In DNA, the CDR3 is TGCGCCAGCAGCCAACAGGGGAGGAACACTGAAGCTTTCTTT.

The V gene is TRBV5-4, the J gene TRBJ2-3; D is unresolved. Trimming removed 0 bases from V and 2 bases from J, with 13 bases in between. CDR3 length equals 16 residues. CDR1 is SGHNT, CDR2 YYREEE, per germline (reference sequence). The CDR3 DNA reads as TGTGCCAGCAGCTTGGTACAGAACCCGGACACAGATACGCAGTATTTT. Protein product: CASSLVQNPDTDTQYF.